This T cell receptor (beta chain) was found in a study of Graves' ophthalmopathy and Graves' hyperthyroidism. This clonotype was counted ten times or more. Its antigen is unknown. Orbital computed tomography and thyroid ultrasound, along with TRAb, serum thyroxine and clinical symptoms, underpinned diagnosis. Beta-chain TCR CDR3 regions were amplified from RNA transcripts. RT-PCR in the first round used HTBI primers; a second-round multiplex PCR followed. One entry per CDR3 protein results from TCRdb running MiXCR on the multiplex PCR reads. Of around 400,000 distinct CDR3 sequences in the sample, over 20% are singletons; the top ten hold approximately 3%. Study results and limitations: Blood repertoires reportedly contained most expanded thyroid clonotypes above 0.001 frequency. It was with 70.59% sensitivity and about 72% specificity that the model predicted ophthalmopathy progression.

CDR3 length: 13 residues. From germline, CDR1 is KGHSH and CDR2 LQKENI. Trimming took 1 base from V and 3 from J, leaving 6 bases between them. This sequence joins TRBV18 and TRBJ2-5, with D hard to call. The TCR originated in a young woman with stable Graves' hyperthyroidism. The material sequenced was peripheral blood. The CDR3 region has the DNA TGTGCCAGCTCACCACGCATCGAAGAGACCCAGTACTTC. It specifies CASSPRIEETQYF.